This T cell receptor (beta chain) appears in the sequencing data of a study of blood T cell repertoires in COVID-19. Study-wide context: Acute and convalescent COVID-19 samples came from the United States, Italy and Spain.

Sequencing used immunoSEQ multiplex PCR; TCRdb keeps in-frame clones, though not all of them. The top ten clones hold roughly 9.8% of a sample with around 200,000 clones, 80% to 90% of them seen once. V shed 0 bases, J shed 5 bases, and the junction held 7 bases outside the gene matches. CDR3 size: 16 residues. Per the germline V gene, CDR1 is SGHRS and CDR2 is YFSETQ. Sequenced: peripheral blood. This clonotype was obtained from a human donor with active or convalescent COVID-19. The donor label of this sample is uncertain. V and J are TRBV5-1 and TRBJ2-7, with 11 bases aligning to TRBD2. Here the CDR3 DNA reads TGCGCCAGCAGCTTGGTCCTAGCGGGAGGAAGGGACGAGCAGTACTTC. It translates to CASSLVLAGGRDEQYF.